The present T cell receptor beta chain was sequenced within a study of graft-versus-host responses after intestinal transplantation. Background on the study: Each recipient received anti-thymocyte globulin induction, then tacrolimus and steroids for around 3 years.

Trimming removed 1 base from V and 7 bases from J, with 16 bases in between. The germline V gene has CDR1 SNHLY and CDR2 FYNNEI. The CDR3 loop spans 16 amino acids. Worth noting for this clone: Its antigen remains unidentified.

Whole-study findings and limits: Within allografts, high graft-versus-host to host-versus-graft clonal ratios were seen among patients with graft-donor T cell macrochimerism. Investigators detected GvH clones in recipient marrow, with some emerging earlier in ileum or blood.

The repertoire was sequenced with immunoSEQ multiplex PCR; TCRdb's copy has only in-frame clones and lacks some. This table holds 75,000 to 100,000 clones, 80% to 95% found once. Sequencing used unstimulated CD8+ T cells sorted from spleen or lymph node cells, obtained before intestinal transplant. The sequence was obtained from a human donor who received an intestinal transplant. The V gene is TRBV2, the J gene TRBJ1-4, with D uncertain. The CDR3 region has the DNA TGTGCCAGCAGTGAAGAAAGTCGGGAGGATTCTGAAAAACTGTTTTTT. Amino acid sequence: CASSEESREDSEKLFF. Full variable domain (outside the CDR3, taken from reference TRBV2 and TRBJ1-4): EPEVTQTPSHQVTQMGQEVILRCVPISNHLYFYWYRQILGQKVEFLVSFYNNEISEKSEIFDDQFSVERPDGSNFTLKIRSTKLEDSAMYFCASSEESREDSEKLFFGSGTQLSVL.